The clone carrying this TCR beta chain showed up just a few times. Its specificity is unknown. The data were obtained in a study of T cells after yellow fever vaccination. Study-level findings and limits: Most primary-vaccination clones reappeared after the booster (about 97% CD4, roughly 88% CD8).

In TCRdb, the 5' RACE reads were re-called with MiXCR into one record per CDR3 protein. The sample lists under 550,000 distinct CDR3 sequences, around a fifth occurring once. The germline V and J ends were trimmed by 0 bases and 5 bases, with 8 bases remaining between them. This CDR3 comprises 13 residues. From germline, CDR1 is MGHRA and CDR2 YSYEKL. The chain uses TRBV4-1 and TRBJ2-7; D tentatively reads TRBD1 or TRBD2 (5 bases each). The clonotype was recovered from a man between 18 and 29 years old who received the YFV17D yellow fever vaccine. The sample here was PBMCs, taken roughly 23 days after the first yellow fever vaccination. CDR3: CASSQEGEDEQYF. In DNA form, the CDR3 reads TGCGCCAGCAGCCAAGAGGGGGAAGACGAGCAGTACTTC.